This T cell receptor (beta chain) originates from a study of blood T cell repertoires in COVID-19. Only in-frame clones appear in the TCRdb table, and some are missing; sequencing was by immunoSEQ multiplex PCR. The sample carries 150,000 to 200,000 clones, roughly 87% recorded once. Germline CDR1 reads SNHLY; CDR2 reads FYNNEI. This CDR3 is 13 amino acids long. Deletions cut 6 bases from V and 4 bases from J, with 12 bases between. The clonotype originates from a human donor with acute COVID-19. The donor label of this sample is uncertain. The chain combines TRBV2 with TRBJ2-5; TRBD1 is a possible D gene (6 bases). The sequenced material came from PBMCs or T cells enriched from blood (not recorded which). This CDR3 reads CASRYRVRETQYF. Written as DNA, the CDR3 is TGTGCCAGCAGGTACAGGGTCAGAGAGACCCAGTACTTC.